What follows are 2 T cell receptor beta chains derived from one specimen sequenced in a study of blood T cells in healthy people across ages (dated by TCRdb to about 2015). Receptor amplification or capture employed 5' RACE. Sequencing was carried out with an Illumina HiSeq 2500. A second 7 to 11 cycle PCR used a sample-barcoded 5' primer and a J-beta primer mix. TCRdb took the public reads, trimmed them with fastp at Q25, ran MiXCR for clone calling and kept in-frame beta chains. Entries that share a CDR3 protein sequence are merged under the most common genes and DNA. The sample includes 600,000 to 850,000 distinct CDR3 sequences, with about 42% observed a single time. Around a fifth of the sample is taken by the ten largest. Material: blood. These receptors originate from a woman aged 60-75 years in good health.

CDR3 coding DNA: TGTGCCATCAGAGGAGGGACTGAACGGGCAGGAGGGTGTGAGCAGTACTTC. This sequence encodes CAIRGGTERAGGCEQYF. This rearrangement joins TRBV10-3 to TRBJ2-5; D is perhaps TRBD2 (6 bases). CDR3 length: 17 amino acids. Trimming removed 6 bases at V and 11 bases at J, with 31 bases between. Germline CDR1 is ENHRY and CDR2 is SYGVKD.

This clonotype was picked up a small number of times. This sequence joins TRBV5-1 and TRBJ2-3, with 10 positions matching TRBD2. Germline CDR1 SGHRS, CDR2 YFSETQ. CDR3 length: 16 amino acids. The J segment lost 3 bases and the V segment lost 3 bases, leaving 7 bases of the junction unmatched. CDR3 in amino acids: CASSYLSLAGTDTQYF. The CDR3 DNA reads TGCGCCAGCAGCTATTTGTCACTAGCGGGGACAGATACGCAGTATTTT.